This T cell receptor (beta chain) emerged from a study of cytomegalovirus exposure and HLA in healthy donors. Study-level background: A previous analysis identified fewer than 130 million unique TCR beta sequences derived from roughly 180 million T cells.

Of note for this clone: The antigen remains undetermined.

Both 60 Vbeta primers and 13 Jbeta primers went into the PCR. Assay: immunoSEQ multiplex PCR; the TCRdb copy retains only in-frame clones and omits some. The top ten clones hold approximately 4% of a sample with 150,000 to 250,000 clones, roughly 78% of them seen once. Notes on the study in general: By a later analysis, the bulk of CMV-associated TCR beta chains appeared HLA-restricted. Some segments of the V type, notably TRBV6-2 and TRBV6-3, were excluded as indistinguishable.

Per germline, CDR1 SGHRS and CDR2 YFSETQ. The CDR3 is 15 amino acids. V shed 1 base, J shed 3 bases, and the junction held 7 bases outside the gene matches. Sample: PBMCs. The sequence derives from a woman in her thirties in good health and CMV-seropositive. The chain employs TRBV5-1 and TRBJ2-7; 7 nucleotides match TRBD1. As DNA, the CDR3 is TGCGCCAGCAGCTTGATGGCAGGGGGTGACTACGAGCAGTACTTC. Its protein is CASSLMAGGDYEQYF.